The text below deals with one TCR beta chain. Its specificity is not known. The record originates from a study of Graves' ophthalmopathy and Graves' hyperthyroidism. Broader study findings: Thyroid clonotypes that were expanded above 0.001 frequency mostly also appeared in blood. Ophthalmopathy progression cases were predicted by the model with 60% to 71% sensitivity and 72.22% specificity.

RNA served as the template for amplifying TCR beta CDR3 regions. HTBI-primed first-round RT-PCR preceded second-round multiplex PCR. TCRdb fed the multiplex PCR reads into MiXCR, producing one record per CDR3 protein. The sample has around 1.1 million distinct CDR3 sequences, about 36% seen once; the top ten hold 11%. CDR3 length: 13 residues. Per the germline V gene, CDR1 is DFQATT and CDR2 is SNEGSKA (reference sequence). With 0 bases removed from V and 12 bases from J, the gap between germline ends came to 12 bases. Sequencing was done on a sample of peripheral blood or thyroid tissue (not recorded which). The clonotype originates from an adult man with Graves' hyperthyroidism. This chain links TRBV20-1 with TRBJ1-6; D gene uncertain. CDR3 protein: CSARDPEMGPLHF. The CDR3 region has the DNA TGCAGTGCTAGAGATCCAGAAATGGGACCCCTCCACTTT.